This TCR beta chain comes out of a study of cytomegalovirus exposure and HLA in healthy donors. A remark on this clone: The target antigen is unknown.

PCR used 60 Vbeta primers and 13 Jbeta primers. Libraries were prepared by immunoSEQ multiplex PCR; TCRdb keeps only in-frame clonotypes and omits some of them. The repertoire has about 120,000 clones, around 66% of them found once; the top ten carry 1.5% to 1.7%. Broader study findings: TCR beta chain V- and J-gene trimming was linked, in a later analysis, to a missense variant in DCLRE1C. A later analysis revealed that TCR association rates differed between HLA loci, peaking at DRB1 and bottoming out at HLA-C. Later work found most CMV-associated TCR beta chains apparently HLA-restricted.

Germline CDR1 reads SGHRS; CDR2 reads YFSETQ. This CDR3 is 19 amino acids long. The V gene end was trimmed by 2 bases and the J gene end by 1 base; junction bases not matched to a gene: 10. Sample: PBMCs. The chain combines TRBV5-1 with TRBJ2-1, with 12 nucleotides matching TRBD2. The sequence came from a man in his late teens or twenties in good health and CMV-seronegative. The CDR3 is CASSLGLLAGGASYNEQFF. The CDR3 region has the DNA TGCGCCAGCAGCTTAGGGCTTCTAGCGGGAGGGGCGTCCTACAATGAGCAGTTCTTC.